The next 10 T cell receptor beta chains were all read from a single sample in a study of regulatory T cells in long-lasting Graves disease (dated by TCRdb to about 2021). The sample's time point label, in plain terms: newly diagnosed GD, antithyroid drugs for less than 3 months. For both TCR sequencing and RNA sequencing, RNA was extracted from PBMCs using TRIzol. The library was built by means of multiplex PCR. Instrument used: Illumina HiSeq 4000. iRepertoire HTBI primers and Arm-PCR amplification of CDR3 regions were used to construct TCR beta libraries. Using fastp trimming at Q25 and MiXCR clonotype assembly, TCRdb reanalyzed the public sequencing data and kept in-frame beta chains. Identical CDR3 proteins give one entry, which carries the most common genes and DNA. The sample data list 550,000 to 650,000 distinct CDR3 sequences, and around 15% of these were observed just once. The ten top clones hold 9.5% to 15% of the sample.

The same specimen was also included in a second study, on T cells in Graves' hyperthyroidism and ophthalmopathy.

The sequences come from peripheral blood mononuclear cells (PBMCs), collected at new diagnosis, from a patient treated with antithyroid drugs. Receptors were obtained from a man aged 18 to 35 with Graves disease. Donor details come from another sample of the same person, matched by shared clones.

V gene TRBV12-3 or TRBV12-4 combines with J gene TRBJ2-7; 9 bases match TRBD2. V shed 10 bases and J 3 bases; nucleotides not matched to a gene: 10. This CDR3 comprises 14 residues. This CDR3 is CATSSGEILYEQYF. CDR3 sequence (DNA): TGTGCCACTTCTAGCGGGGAGATACTCTACGAGCAGTACTTC.

Many counts were recorded for this clonotype. V and J are TRBV28 and TRBJ2-1; D unclear. Trimming cost V 6 bases and J 2 bases, with 5 bases left between them. Germline V CDR1 and CDR2: MDHEN, SYDVKM. This CDR3 has 12 amino acids. CDR3 coding DNA: TGTGCCAGCAGGTTACCCTACAATGAGCAGTTCTTC. This codes for CASRLPYNEQFF. Complete variable domain (other parts from reference TRBV28 and TRBJ2-1): DVKVTQSSRYLVKRTGEKVFLECVQDMDHENMFWYRQDPGLGLRLIYFSYDVKMKEKGDIPEGYSVSREKKERFSLILESASTNQTSMYLCASRLPYNEQFFGPGTRLTVL.

This clonotype has a count of ten or more. The V and J genes are TRBV7-9 and TRBJ2-7, with D possibly being TRBD1 (6 bases). CDR3 size: 16 residues. Germline CDR1 is SEHNR and CDR2 is FQNEAQ (reference sequence). V was clipped by 5 bases and J by 0 bases, with 17 bases between them. Written as DNA, the CDR3 is TGTGCCAGCAGCCCTCCCCAGGGGCCGAGCTCCTACGAGCAGTACTTC. Its translation is CASSPPQGPSSYEQYF.

This clonotype was seen repeatedly, ten times or more. The chain couples TRBV12-3 or TRBV12-4 to TRBJ2-3, with D unclear. Trimming cost V 6 bases and J 4 bases, with 14 bases left between them. The CDR3 is 14 residues long. The chain's CDR3 is CASSPGPGSDTQYF. DNA of the CDR3: TGTGCCAGCAGCCCCGGGCCCGGGTCAGATACGCAGTATTTT.

There are a few counts of this clonotype. The germline gene is not matched at one end of the junction; a read error may be the cause. The chain links TRBV19 to TRBJ2-7, with 10 bases identical to TRBD2. This CDR3 contains 13 residues. Germline V CDR1 and CDR2: LNHDA, SQIVND (reference sequence). The CDR3, as DNA: TGTGCGAGTAGCCCTAGCGGGAGATCTGAGCAGTACTTC. Translating it yields CASSPSGRSEQYF.

Note on this clonotype: A far larger clone is one base from this, pointing to a likely read error. The V and J genes are TRBV2 and TRBJ2-7; D is tentatively TRBD1 or TRBD2 (7 bases each). Germline CDR1 reads SNHLY; CDR2 reads FYNNEI. This CDR3 contains 11 residues. Trimming removed 11 bases at V and 6 bases at J, with 14 bases between. CDR3 amino acids: CAGGRGGEQYF. The CDR3 DNA is TGTGCCGGCGGCAGGGGGGGCGAGCAGTACTTC.

This clonotype was seen repeatedly, ten times or more. V is TRBV3-1 and J is TRBJ2-3; 8 nucleotides match TRBD2. The length of the CDR3 is 14 residues. Germline V gives CDR1 LGHDT, CDR2 YNNKEL (reference sequence). Losses at the gene ends were 7 bases for V and 1 base for J; bases not matched to a gene: 4. CDR3 loop: CASTREGGTDTQYF. The CDR3 DNA follows: TGTGCCAGCACCCGGGAGGGTGGCACAGATACGCAGTATTTT.

V gene TRBV6-1 combines with J gene TRBJ1-1; D remains unclear. The CDR3 extends over 13 amino acids. Germline CDR1 MNHNS, CDR2 SASEGT. Trimming took off 4 bases at V and 6 bases at J, with 12 bases between the two ends. The CDR3 loop reads CASSVERYAEAFF. The DNA of the CDR3 is TGTGCCAGCAGTGTGGAGAGATACGCTGAAGCTTTCTTT.

This clonotype was seen repeatedly, ten times or more. The rearrangement uses TRBV6-1 and TRBJ2-2, with a possible D match to TRBD1 (5 bases). The CDR3 has 14 residues. The V end was cut by 8 bases, the J end by 5 bases, with 15 bases between. Germline CDR1 reads MNHNS; CDR2 reads SASEGT. Here the CDR3 reads CASWKGQLTGELFF. CDR3 nucleotide sequence: TGTGCCAGCTGGAAGGGGCAGTTGACCGGGGAGCTGTTTTTT.

This clonotype was counted between two and nine times. Here the CDR3 reads CSVTRTPSGELFF. The DNA of the CDR3 is TGCAGCGTGACCAGAACCCCCTCCGGGGAGCTGTTTTTT. The chain has TRBV29-1 and TRBJ2-2; no firm D call. Trimming stripped 6 bases from V and 6 bases from J, with 14 bases between. Germline V gene sequence: CDR1 SQVTM, CDR2 ANQGSEA. The CDR3 is made up of 13 amino acids.